This entry describes one T cell receptor (beta chain). These data originate in a study of cytomegalovirus exposure and HLA in healthy donors. V was pared by 3 bases and J by 4 bases, with 7 bases of the junction left unmatched. The length of the CDR3 is 15 residues. Germline V gene data show CDR1 as SQVTM and CDR2 as ANQGSEA. PCR employed 60 Vbeta and 13 Jbeta primers. Sequenced by immunoSEQ multiplex PCR; TCRdb stores in-frame clones only, minus some. The data contain about 120,000 clones, approximately 80% of them singletons. The sample was PBMCs. The TCR originated in a woman younger than 30 in good health and CMV-seronegative. V is TRBV29-1 and J is TRBJ2-3; 10 bases fit TRBD1. The DNA for the CDR3 is TGCAGCGTTGACTTGACAGGGGGCGCCCCAGATACGCAGTATTTT. This encodes CSVDLTGGAPDTQYF.